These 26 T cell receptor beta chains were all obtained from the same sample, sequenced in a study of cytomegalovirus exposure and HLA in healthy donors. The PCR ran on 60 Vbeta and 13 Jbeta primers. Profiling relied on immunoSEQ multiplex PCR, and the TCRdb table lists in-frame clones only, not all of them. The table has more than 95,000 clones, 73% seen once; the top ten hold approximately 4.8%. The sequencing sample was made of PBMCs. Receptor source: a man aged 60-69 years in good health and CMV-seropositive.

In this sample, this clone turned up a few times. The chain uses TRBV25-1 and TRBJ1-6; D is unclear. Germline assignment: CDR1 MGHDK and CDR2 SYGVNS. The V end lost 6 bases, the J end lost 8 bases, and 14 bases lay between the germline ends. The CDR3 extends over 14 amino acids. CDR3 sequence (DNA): TGTGCCAGCAGGAGCGGGGTAGCTTATTCACCCCTCCACTTT. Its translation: CASRSGVAYSPLHF. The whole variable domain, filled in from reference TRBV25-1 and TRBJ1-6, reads EADIYQTPRYLVIGTGKKITLECSQTMGHDKMYWYQQDPGMELHLIHYSYGVNSTEKGDLSSESTVSRIRTEHFPLTLESARPSHTSQYLCASRSGVAYSPLHFGNGTRLTVT.

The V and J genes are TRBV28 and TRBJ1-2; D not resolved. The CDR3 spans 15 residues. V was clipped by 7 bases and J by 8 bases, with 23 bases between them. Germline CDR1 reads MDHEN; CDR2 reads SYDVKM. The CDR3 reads CASTEDGRQHRGYTF. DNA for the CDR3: TGTGCCAGCACTGAGGATGGGAGACAACATCGCGGCTACACCTTC.

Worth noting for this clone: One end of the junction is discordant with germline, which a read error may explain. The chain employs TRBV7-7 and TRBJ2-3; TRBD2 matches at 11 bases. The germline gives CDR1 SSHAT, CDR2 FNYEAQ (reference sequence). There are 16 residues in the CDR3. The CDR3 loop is CASSLSTSGGTDTQYF. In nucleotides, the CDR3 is TGTGCTAGCAGCTTATCCACTAGCGGGGGAACAGATACGCAGTATTTT.

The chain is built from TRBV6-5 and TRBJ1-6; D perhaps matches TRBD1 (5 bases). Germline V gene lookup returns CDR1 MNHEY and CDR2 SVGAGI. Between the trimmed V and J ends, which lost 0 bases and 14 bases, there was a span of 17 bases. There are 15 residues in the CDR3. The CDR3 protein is CASSYSGGNGVTLHF. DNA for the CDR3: TGTGCCAGCAGTTACTCGGGGGGGAACGGGGTGACCCTCCACTTT.

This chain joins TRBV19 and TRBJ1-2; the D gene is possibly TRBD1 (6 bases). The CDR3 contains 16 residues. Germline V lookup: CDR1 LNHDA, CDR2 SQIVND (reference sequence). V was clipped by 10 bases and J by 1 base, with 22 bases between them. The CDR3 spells CATQATGDIVNYGYTF. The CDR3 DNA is TGTGCCACCCAGGCTACCGGGGACATTGTTAACTATGGCTACACCTTC.

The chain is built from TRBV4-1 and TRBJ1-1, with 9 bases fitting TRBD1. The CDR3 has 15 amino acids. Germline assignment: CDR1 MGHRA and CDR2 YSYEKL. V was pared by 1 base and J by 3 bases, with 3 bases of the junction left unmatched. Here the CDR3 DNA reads TGCGCCAGCAGCCAAGCCGGACAGGGGCACACTGAAGCTTTCTTT. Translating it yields CASSQAGQGHTEAFF.

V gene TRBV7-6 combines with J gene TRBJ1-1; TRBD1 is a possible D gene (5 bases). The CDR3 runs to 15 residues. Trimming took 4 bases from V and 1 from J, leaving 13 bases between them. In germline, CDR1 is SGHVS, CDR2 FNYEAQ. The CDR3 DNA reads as TGTGCCAGCAGCTCCTCCGTGGGGGGGAACACTGAAGCTTTCTTT. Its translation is CASSSSVGGNTEAFF.

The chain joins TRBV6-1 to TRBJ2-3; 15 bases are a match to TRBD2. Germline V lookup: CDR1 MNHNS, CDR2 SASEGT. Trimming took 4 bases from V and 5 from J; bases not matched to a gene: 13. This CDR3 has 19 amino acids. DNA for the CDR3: TGTGCCAGCAGTGTCGGACTAGCGGGGGGGCAGGTATTAGGAGATACGCAGTATTTT. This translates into CASSVGLAGGQVLGDTQYF.

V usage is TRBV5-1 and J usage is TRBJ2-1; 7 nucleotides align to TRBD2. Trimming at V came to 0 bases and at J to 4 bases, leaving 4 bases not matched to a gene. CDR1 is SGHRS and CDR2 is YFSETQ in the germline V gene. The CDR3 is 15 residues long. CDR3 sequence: CASSLVAGDYNEQFF. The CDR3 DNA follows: TGCGCCAGCAGCTTGGTCGCGGGGGATTACAATGAGCAGTTCTTC.

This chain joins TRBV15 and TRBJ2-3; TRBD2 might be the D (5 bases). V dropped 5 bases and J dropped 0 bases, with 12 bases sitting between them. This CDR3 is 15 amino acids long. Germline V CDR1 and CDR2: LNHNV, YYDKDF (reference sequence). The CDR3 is CATSGGPFSTDTQYF. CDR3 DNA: TGTGCCACCAGCGGCGGGCCTTTTAGCACAGATACGCAGTATTTT.

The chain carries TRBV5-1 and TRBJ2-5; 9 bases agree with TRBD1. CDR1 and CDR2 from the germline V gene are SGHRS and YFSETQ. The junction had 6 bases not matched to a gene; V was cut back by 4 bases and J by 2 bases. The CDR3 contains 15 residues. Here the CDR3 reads CASSRGQGGQETQYF. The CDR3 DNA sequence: TGCGCCAGCAGCCGGGGACAGGGTGGGCAAGAGACCCAGTACTTC.

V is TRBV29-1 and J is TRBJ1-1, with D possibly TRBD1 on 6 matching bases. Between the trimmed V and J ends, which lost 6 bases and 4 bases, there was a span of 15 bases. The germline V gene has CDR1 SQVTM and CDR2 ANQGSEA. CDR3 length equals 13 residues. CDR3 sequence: CSVKGGGSTEAFF. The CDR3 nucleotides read TGCAGCGTAAAGGGGGGGGGTTCCACTGAAGCTTTCTTT.

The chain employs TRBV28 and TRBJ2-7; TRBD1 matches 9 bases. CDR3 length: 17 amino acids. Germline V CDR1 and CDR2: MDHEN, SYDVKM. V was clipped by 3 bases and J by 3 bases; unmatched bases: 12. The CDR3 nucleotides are TGTGCCAGCAGTTTTTTAACCCGGGACAGGGCCCGCTACGAGCAGTACTTC. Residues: CASSFLTRDRARYEQYF.

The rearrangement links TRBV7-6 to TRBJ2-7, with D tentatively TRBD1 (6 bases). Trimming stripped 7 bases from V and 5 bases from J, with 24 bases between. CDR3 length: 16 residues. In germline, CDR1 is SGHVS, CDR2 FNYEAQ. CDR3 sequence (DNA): TGTGCCAGCACCCCCGGGCAGGGGTGGAGTTTGGACGAGCAGTACTTC. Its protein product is CASTPGQGWSLDEQYF. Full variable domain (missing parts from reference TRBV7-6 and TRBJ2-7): GAGVSQSPRYKVTKRGQDVALRCDPISGHVSLYWYRQALGQGPEFLTYFNYEAQQDKSGLPNDRFSAERPEGSISTLTIQRTEQRDSAMYRCASTPGQGWSLDEQYFGPGTRLTVT.

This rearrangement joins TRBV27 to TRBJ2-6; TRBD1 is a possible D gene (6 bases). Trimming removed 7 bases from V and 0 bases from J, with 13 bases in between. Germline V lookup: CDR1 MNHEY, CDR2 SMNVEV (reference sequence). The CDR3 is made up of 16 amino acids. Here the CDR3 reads CASTRGLTSGANVLTF. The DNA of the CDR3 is TGTGCCAGCACCAGGGGTCTGACCTCTGGGGCCAACGTCCTGACTTTC.

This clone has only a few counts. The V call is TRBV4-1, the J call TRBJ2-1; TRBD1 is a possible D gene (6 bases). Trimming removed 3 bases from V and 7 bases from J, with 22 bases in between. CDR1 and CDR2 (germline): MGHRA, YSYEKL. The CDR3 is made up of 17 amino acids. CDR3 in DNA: TGCGCCAGCAGCCAGTCGATAACCAGGGGTCTGGGGAATGAGCAGTTCTTC. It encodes CASSQSITRGLGNEQFF.

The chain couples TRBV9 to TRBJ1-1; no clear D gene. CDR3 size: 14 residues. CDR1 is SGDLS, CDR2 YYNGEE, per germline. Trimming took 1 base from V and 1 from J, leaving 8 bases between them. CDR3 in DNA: TGTGCCAGCAGCGTATTAAGCCGGAACACTGAAGCTTTCTTT. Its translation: CASSVLSRNTEAFF.

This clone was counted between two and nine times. CDR3 sequence reads: CASSFTENTEAFF. The CDR3 bases are TGTGCCAGCAGCTTTACAGAGAACACTGAAGCTTTCTTT. The rearrangement joins TRBV5-8 to TRBJ1-1; D call uncertain. Looked up from germline, CDR1 is SGHTS and CDR2 is YDEGEE. V lost 2 bases to trimming and J lost 1 base, with 6 bases between them. This CDR3 comprises 13 residues.

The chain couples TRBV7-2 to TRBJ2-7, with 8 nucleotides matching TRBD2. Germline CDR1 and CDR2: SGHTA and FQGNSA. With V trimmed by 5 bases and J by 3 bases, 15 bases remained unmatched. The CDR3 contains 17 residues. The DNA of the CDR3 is TGTGCCAGCAGCCCCTACATACCGGGGGGGAGGGTCTACGAGCAGTACTTC. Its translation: CASSPYIPGGRVYEQYF.

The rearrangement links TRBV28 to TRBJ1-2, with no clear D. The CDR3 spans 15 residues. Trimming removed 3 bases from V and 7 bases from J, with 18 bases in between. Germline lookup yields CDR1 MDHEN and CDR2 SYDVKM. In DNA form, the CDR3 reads TGTGCCAGCAGTTTGTCGCCTATTAAGGAGGTTGGCTACACCTTC. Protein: CASSLSPIKEVGYTF.

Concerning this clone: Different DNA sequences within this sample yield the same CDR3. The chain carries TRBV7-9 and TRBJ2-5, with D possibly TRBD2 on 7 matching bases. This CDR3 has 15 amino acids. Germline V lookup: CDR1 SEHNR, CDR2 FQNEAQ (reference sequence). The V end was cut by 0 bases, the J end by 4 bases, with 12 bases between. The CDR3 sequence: CASSLAGGPGETQYF. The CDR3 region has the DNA TGTGCCAGCAGCTTAGCGGGGGGGCCTGGAGAGACCCAGTACTTC. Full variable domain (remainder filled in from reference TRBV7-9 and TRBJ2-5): DTGVSQNPRHKITKRGQNVTFRCDPISEHNRLYWYRQTLGQGPEFLTYFQNEAQLEKSRLLSDRFSAERPKGSFSTLEIQRTEQGDSAMYLCASSLAGGPGETQYFGPGTRLLVL.

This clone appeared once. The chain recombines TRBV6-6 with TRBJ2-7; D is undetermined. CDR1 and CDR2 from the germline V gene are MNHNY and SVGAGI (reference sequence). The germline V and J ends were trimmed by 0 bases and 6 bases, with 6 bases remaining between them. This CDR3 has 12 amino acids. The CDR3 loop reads CASSYSGFEQYF. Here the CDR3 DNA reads TGTGCCAGCAGTTACTCCGGGTTCGAGCAGTACTTC.

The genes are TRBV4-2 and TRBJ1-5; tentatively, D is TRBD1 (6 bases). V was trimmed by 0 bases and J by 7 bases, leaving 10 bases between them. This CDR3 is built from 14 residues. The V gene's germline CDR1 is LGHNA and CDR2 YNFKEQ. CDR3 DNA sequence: TGTGCCAGCAGCCAAGACAGGGGAAGACAGCCCCAGCATTTT. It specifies CASSQDRGRQPQHF.

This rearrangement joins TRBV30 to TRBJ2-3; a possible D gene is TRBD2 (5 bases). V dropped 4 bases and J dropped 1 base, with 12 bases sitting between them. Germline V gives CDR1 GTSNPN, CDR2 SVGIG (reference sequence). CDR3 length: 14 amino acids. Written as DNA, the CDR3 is TGTGCCTGGACCGGGGATGGCCGCACAGATACGCAGTATTTT. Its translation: CAWTGDGRTDTQYF.

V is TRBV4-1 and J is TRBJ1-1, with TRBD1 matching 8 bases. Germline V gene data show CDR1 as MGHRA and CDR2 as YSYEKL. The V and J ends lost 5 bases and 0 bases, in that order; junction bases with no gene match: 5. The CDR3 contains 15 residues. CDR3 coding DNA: TGCGCCAGCAGCTATAACAGGGGGATGAACACTGAAGCTTTCTTT. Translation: CASSYNRGMNTEAFF.

The CDR3 loop is CASSSTSGANVLTF. CDR3 nucleotide sequence: TGCGCCAGCAGCTCGACATCTGGGGCCAACGTCCTGACTTTC. This chain joins TRBV5-1 and TRBJ2-6; D is ambiguous. V lost 3 bases to trimming and J lost 1 base, with 5 bases between them. The CDR3 length is 14 residues. The V gene's germline CDR1 is SGHRS and CDR2 YFSETQ.